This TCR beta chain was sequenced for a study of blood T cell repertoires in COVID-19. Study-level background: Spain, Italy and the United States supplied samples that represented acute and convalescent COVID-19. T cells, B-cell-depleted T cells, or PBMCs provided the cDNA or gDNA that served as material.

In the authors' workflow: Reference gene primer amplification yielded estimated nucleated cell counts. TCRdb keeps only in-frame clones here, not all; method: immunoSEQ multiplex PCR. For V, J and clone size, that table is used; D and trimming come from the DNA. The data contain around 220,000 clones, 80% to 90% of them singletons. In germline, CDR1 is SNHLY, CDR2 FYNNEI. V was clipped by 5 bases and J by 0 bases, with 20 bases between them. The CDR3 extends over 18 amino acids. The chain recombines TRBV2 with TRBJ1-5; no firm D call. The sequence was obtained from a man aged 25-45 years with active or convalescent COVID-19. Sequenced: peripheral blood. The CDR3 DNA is TGTGCCAGCAGTCCGGGAGCGGCCGCAAAATATAGCAATCAGCCCCAGCATTTT. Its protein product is CASSPGAAAKYSNQPQHF.